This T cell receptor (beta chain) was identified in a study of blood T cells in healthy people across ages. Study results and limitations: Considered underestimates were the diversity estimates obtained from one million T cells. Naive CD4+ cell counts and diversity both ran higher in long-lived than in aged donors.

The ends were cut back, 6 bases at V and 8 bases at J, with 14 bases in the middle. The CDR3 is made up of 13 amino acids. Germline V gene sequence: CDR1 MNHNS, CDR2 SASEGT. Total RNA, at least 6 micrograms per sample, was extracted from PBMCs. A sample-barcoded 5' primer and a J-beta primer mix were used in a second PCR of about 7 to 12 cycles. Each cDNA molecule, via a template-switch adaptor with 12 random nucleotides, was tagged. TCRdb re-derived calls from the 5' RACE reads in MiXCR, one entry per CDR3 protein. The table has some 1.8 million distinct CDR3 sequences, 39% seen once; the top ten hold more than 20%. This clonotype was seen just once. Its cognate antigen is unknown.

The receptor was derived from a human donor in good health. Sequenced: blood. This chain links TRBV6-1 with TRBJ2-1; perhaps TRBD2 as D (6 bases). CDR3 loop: CASRGTSHYEQFF. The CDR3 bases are TGTGCCAGCAGAGGGACTTCACACTATGAGCAGTTCTTC.